This entry features one T cell receptor beta chain sequence. Treatment here: approximately 18 received Ad26.COV2.S at low or high dose, single or two shots; about five received placebo; per-sample allocation not given. Day 63 after the first injection of vaccine or placebo was the sampling time. CDR3 length: 14 residues. Germline V gene lookup returns CDR1 SGHNT and CDR2 YYREEE (reference sequence). Trimming shortened V by 0 bases and J by 2 bases, and 9 bases separated the two germline ends. The table came from immunoSEQ multiplex PCR; TCRdb's copy has only in-frame clones and leaves some out. Seen here are a few hundred thousand clones, 70% to 90% observed once, and the top ten hold about 4%. These data come from a study of Ad26.COV2.S vaccination and SARS-CoV-2 variants.

The chain has TRBV5-4 and TRBJ2-7; no clear D gene. The starting material was peripheral blood, obtained in a trial of Ad26.COV2.S vaccine versus placebo. This TCR came from a person aged 18-60 years who received the Ad26.COV2.S COVID-19 vaccine or a placebo. CDR3 nucleotides: TGTGCCAGCAGCTTGGGTAACAGCGCCTACGAGCAGTACTTC. Protein: CASSLGNSAYEQYF.